These T cell receptor beta chains were read from a single sample in a study of OX40 agonist ivuxolimab in advanced cancers. Assay: immunoSEQ multiplex PCR; the TCRdb copy retains only in-frame clones and omits some. The table lists about 90,000 clones, more than 80% of them singletons. The material sequenced was CD4+ or CD8+ T cells sorted from blood, taken in a trial of the OX40 agonist ivuxolimab. The receptors originated from an adult with an advanced solid tumor such as melanoma, head and neck, liver or kidney cancer. The CDR3 runs from the conserved cysteine through the conserved F or W. D genes are given only for firm matches. Clone size is shown for a subset of rows, as once, few, many or a class of expanded clone.

>TRBV4-1|TRBD1|.|TRBJ1-2|15
CASSHRDSFAYGYTF
>TRBV4-1|TRBD1|.|TRBJ1-1|15
CASSQGQGLDTEAFF
>TRBV11-1|.|few|TRBJ1-2|14
CASSPTDGNYGYTF
>TRBV27|.|once|TRBJ2-3|13
CASIGGGTDTQYF
>TRBV11-1|.|.|TRBJ2-6|18
CASSFEFFGASGANVLTF
>TRBV2|TRBD1|once|TRBJ2-7|14
CASSAGTARPGQYF
>TRBV6-4|.|.|TRBJ1-2|13
CASSDGRNYGYTF
>TRBV10-3|TRBD1|.|TRBJ1-2|14
CAIGGTENLNGYTF
>TRBV7-3|.|.|TRBJ2-7|13
CASSLTPSREQYF
>TRBV5-1|.|few|TRBJ2-2|15
CASSVRGVNTGELFF
>TRBV19|TRBD2|.|TRBJ2-7|15
CASRETSGPFYEQYF
>TRBV27|.|.|TRBJ2-5|12
CASSPNQETQYF
>TRBV10-3|.|.|TRBJ2-7|13
CAATAGTPDEQYF
>TRBV29-1|.|.|TRBJ1-1|13
CSVDINWNTEAFF
>TRBV27|.|.|TRBJ2-7|18
CASSLRVGVTRTSYEQYF
>TRBV21-1|.|.|TRBJ2-3|15
CASSKKGNTQGVGYF
>TRBV4-1|.|.|TRBJ2-7|15
CASSQDYPWGYEQYF
>TRBV29-1|.|.|TRBJ2-3|13
CSGYRPSTDTQYF
>TRBV28|.|.|TRBJ2-5|15
CASSLFAVSQETQYF
>TRBV27|TRBD2|once|TRBJ2-5|13
CASHKREMETQYF
>TRBV7-8|.|.|TRBJ1-3|18
CASSLYTGQTISGNTIYF
>TRBV5-1|.|.|TRBJ1-1|12
CASSLGRGEAFF
>TRBV6-5|.|.|TRBJ2-7|13
CASSWSMGNEQHF
>TRBV9|.|.|TRBJ2-7|14
CASSVGHGSYEQYF
>TRBV28|.|.|TRBJ2-5|17
CASSLGPHEQLQETQYF
>TRBV5-4|.|.|TRBJ2-7|14
CASSFTGVSYEQYF
>TRBV10-2|.|.|TRBJ1-1|13
CASSGKWVFEAFF
>TRBV7-9|.|once|TRBJ2-3|15
CASSLGTGEADTQYF
>TRBV7-3|.|.|TRBJ1-5|13
CASSPTLGQPQHF
>TRBV20-1|.|many|TRBJ1-2|11
CSARDDLGYTF
>TRBV28|TRBD1|.|TRBJ1-4|12
CASRAGGEKLFF
>TRBV7-9|TRBD2|.|TRBJ2-2|17
CASSLLLAGDNTGELFF
>TRBV25-1|TRBD1|.|TRBJ1-3|15
CASRPGTASGNTIYF
>TRBV5-6|.|.|TRBJ1-4|18
CASSLSGWGQTTNEKLFF
>TRBV4-1|.|few|TRBJ1-1|14
CASSRQTLNTEAFF
>TRBV7-6|TRBD1|.|TRBJ1-2|13
CASSLTGGGGYTF
>TRBV28|.|.|TRBJ2-7|14
CASSLVRSSYEQYF
>TRBV5-5|.|once|TRBJ1-2|12
CASRERNYGYTF
>TRBV23-1|.|.|.|14
CASSPPGHHYEQYF
>TRBV11-2|.|.|TRBJ1-2|13
CASSLGGADGYTF
>TRBV6-6|TRBD1|once|TRBJ1-5|15
CASREQGARGQPQHF
>TRBV7-2|TRBD1|.|TRBJ2-7|15
CASSFYRGLSYEQYF